This T cell receptor beta chain was sequenced during a study of Ad26.COV2.S vaccination and SARS-CoV-2 variants. Noted treatment: around 19 received Ad26.COV2.S at low or high dose, single or two shots; about five received placebo; per-sample allocation not given. After the first vaccine or placebo injection, samples were drawn on day 63. Data came from immunoSEQ multiplex PCR; TCRdb stores just in-frame clones and leaves some out. The sample yields roughly 500,000 clones, approximately 89% seen once. The receptor's source is a person between 18 and 65 years old who received the Ad26.COV2.S COVID-19 vaccine or a placebo. The sample in question was peripheral blood, obtained in a trial of Ad26.COV2.S vaccine versus placebo.

The CDR3 region is CASSLGMRLSSYNEQFF. The CDR3 region has the DNA TGTGCCAGCAGCTTAGGAATGAGACTCAGCTCCTACAATGAGCAGTTCTTC. This chain uses TRBV7-9 with TRBJ2-1; D is ambiguous. The CDR3 extends over 17 amino acids. CDR1 is SEHNR, CDR2 FQNEAQ, per germline (reference sequence). V lost 1 base and J 0 bases, leaving 13 bases between the germline ends.